This T cell receptor beta chain was found in a study of blood T cells in healthy people across ages. As for the study in general: Template-switching capture recovered about one barcoded beta molecule per two T cells.

Findings and caveats of the study: In older individuals, TCR beta diversity per million T cells was lower, falling roughly linearly with age. Unknown CMV status may confound age-related changes in expanded clones.

Isolation of PBMCs gave at least 6.5 million cells per sample. Germline V gene data show CDR1 as DFQATT and CDR2 as SNEGSKA (reference sequence). The CDR3 is 14 residues long. V gave up 3 bases and J gave up 5 bases; unmatched junction bases: 7. For the second PCR, which ran for about 7 to 12 cycles, a sample-barcoded 5' primer and a J-beta primer mix were used. A single record per CDR3 protein comes from TCRdb applying MiXCR to the 5' RACE reads. The table lists 1.2 million to 1.5 million distinct CDR3 sequences, 42% of them singletons. A note on this clonotype: Its antigen is currently unknown.

This TCR derives from a woman between 18 and 29 years old in good health. This chain uses TRBV20-1 with TRBJ1-5, with TRBD1 matching 7 bases. The sequenced sample was blood. The DNA of the CDR3 is TGCAGTGCTAGGGGAGGGACAGCAGATCAGCCCCAGCATTTT. Protein sequence: CSARGGTADQPQHF.